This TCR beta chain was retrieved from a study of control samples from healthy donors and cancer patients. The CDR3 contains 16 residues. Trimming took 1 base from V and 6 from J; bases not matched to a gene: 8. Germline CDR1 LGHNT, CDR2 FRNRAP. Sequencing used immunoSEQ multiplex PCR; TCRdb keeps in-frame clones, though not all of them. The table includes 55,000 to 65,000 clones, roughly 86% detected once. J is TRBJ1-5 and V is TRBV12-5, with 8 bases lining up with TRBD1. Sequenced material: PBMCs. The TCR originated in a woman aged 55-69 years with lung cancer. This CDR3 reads CASGLASGQGGQPQHF. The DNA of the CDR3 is TGTGCTAGTGGTTTGGCCTCCGGACAGGGAGGTCAGCCCCAGCATTTT.